The 27 T cell receptor beta chains below were found in one sample sequenced in a study of T-cell memory formation after mild COVID-19. MiXCR, run by TCRdb on the 5' RACE reads, gives a single entry per CDR3 protein. The sample records 150,000 or so distinct CDR3 sequences, approximately 15% being singletons. Input material: PBMCs or a T cell subset sorted from them (not recorded which). The receptors originated from an adult woman who had mild COVID-19 (a few samples of this study predate the infection). Cell type and time point are not known.

The chain recombines TRBV11-1 with TRBJ2-2; D unresolved. Trimming took off 0 bases at V and 5 bases at J, with 7 bases between the two ends. The CDR3 runs to 14 residues. The germline CDR1 and CDR2 sequences are SGHAT and FQDESV (reference sequence). DNA of the CDR3: TGTGCCAGCAGCTTAGCGACTGGGACCGGGGAGCTGTTTTTT. The encoded protein is CASSLATGTGELFF.

This clonotype was observed a few times. This rearrangement joins TRBV5-1 to TRBJ1-1; D remains unclear. Between the trimmed V and J ends, which lost 0 bases and 1 base, there was a span of 7 bases. Germline V gives CDR1 SGHRS, CDR2 YFSETQ. The CDR3 runs to 14 residues. This CDR3 is CASSLEWANTEAFF. The CDR3 DNA reads as TGCGCCAGCAGCTTGGAATGGGCGAACACTGAAGCTTTCTTT.

Only a few counts were recorded for this clonotype. The chain combines TRBV5-1 with TRBJ1-6, with 9 positions matching TRBD1. V shed 4 bases and J 2 bases; nucleotides not matched to a gene: 13. Germline V gene lookup returns CDR1 SGHRS and CDR2 YFSETQ. The length of the CDR3 is 19 residues. This chain's CDR3 is CASSRDREFGGTYNSPLHF. The DNA for the CDR3 is TGCGCCAGCAGCCGGGACAGGGAGTTTGGAGGTACCTATAATTCACCCCTCCACTTT.

The V gene is TRBV29-1, the J gene TRBJ2-3, with D unresolved. This CDR3 spans 14 amino acids. V was trimmed by 6 bases and J by 0 bases, leaving 13 bases between them. In germline, CDR1 is SQVTM, CDR2 ANQGSEA. The CDR3 nucleotides are TGCAGCGTCGTTCCCCCCCCCAGCACAGATACGCAGTATTTT. This sequence encodes CSVVPPPSTDTQYF.

The chain uses TRBV4-3 and TRBJ1-6; TRBD1 matches 7 bases. After removal of 1 base from V and 7 bases from J, the junction contained 7 bases not matched to a gene. The germline gives CDR1 LGHNA, CDR2 YSLEER. The CDR3 is 16 amino acids. The chain's CDR3 is CASSQGRGTENSPLHF. CDR3 nucleotide sequence: TGCGCCAGCAGCCAAGGCAGGGGGACAGAGAATTCACCCCTCCACTTT.

The chain recombines TRBV7-2 with TRBJ2-2; the D gene could be TRBD1 or TRBD2 (5 bases each). V lost 3 bases to trimming and J lost 9 bases, with 11 bases between them. CDR1 is SGHTA, CDR2 FQGNSA, per germline. The CDR3 length is 13 residues. The CDR3 spells CASSFRGDRELFF. CDR3 DNA sequence: TGTGCCAGCAGCTTTAGGGGAGACCGGGAGCTGTTTTTT.

The chain employs TRBV10-3 and TRBJ1-1; TRBD1 might be the D (6 bases). V lost 4 bases to trimming and J lost 3 bases, with 6 bases between them. Germline CDR1 ENHRY, CDR2 SYGVKD. CDR3 length: 12 amino acids. CDR3 region: CAISAGDTEAFF. The CDR3 DNA sequence: TGTGCCATCAGTGCAGGGGACACTGAAGCTTTCTTT.

The V call is TRBV12-3 or TRBV12-4, the J call TRBJ2-1; D is uncertain. This CDR3 has 12 residues. V was shortened by 1 base and J by 12 bases, with 10 bases between the two germline ends. The CDR3 coding sequence is TGTGCCAGCAGTTTAGAGCGTTGGGGGCAGTTCTTC. Translated: CASSLERWGQFF.

The chain has TRBV12-3 or TRBV12-4 and TRBJ2-5, with a weak D call TRBD2 (5 bases). The CDR3 consists of 15 residues. Trimming left V 5 bases short and J 5 bases short, with 18 bases between. The CDR3 is CASSASLGVGETQYF. CDR3 coding DNA: TGTGCCAGCAGTGCGTCCCTCGGGGTGGGGGAGACCCAGTACTTC.

This clonotype was observed a handful of times. The genes are TRBV7-3 and TRBJ1-1, with D tentatively TRBD1 (6 bases). The CDR3 length is 16 residues. V was pared by 0 bases and J by 1 base, with 12 bases between. Per the germline V gene, CDR1 is SGHTA and CDR2 is FQGTGA. CDR3 in amino acids: CASSLTGGPGNTEAFF. The CDR3 coding sequence is TGTGCCAGCAGCTTAACTGGGGGGCCGGGGAACACTGAAGCTTTCTTT.

This clonotype was counted a few times. This chain uses TRBV12-3 or TRBV12-4 with TRBJ1-5; 12 nucleotides align to TRBD1. The CDR3 runs to 16 residues. Trimming cost V 5 bases and J 6 bases; bases outside gene matches: 8. The CDR3 protein is CASSHTGTGGRQPQHF. In DNA form, the CDR3 reads TGTGCCAGCAGTCACACCGGGACAGGGGGCCGTCAGCCCCAGCATTTT.

The J gene is TRBJ2-1, the V gene TRBV5-1; 7 bases agree with TRBD2. This CDR3 has 15 amino acids. Germline V gene lookup returns CDR1 SGHRS and CDR2 YFSETQ. The V segment lost 0 bases and the J segment 6 bases; nucleotides outside the gene matches: 6. CDR3 in amino acids: CASSLVAGAGNEQFF. In nucleotides, the CDR3 is TGCGCCAGCAGCTTGGTGGCGGGAGCGGGCAATGAGCAGTTCTTC.

DNA for the CDR3: TGTGCCAGCAGCTTTCGGAGCGGGGGAAACTACGAGCAGTACTTC. Amino acids: CASSFRSGGNYEQYF. The chain carries TRBV7-2 and TRBJ2-7; 8 nucleotides agree with TRBD2. V was clipped by 3 bases and J by 3 bases; unmatched bases: 7. Germline CDR1 reads SGHTA; CDR2 reads FQGNSA. This CDR3 comprises 15 residues.

This clonotype was seen a few times. The V and J genes are TRBV20-1 and TRBJ2-3; unclear D gene. This CDR3 is built from 12 residues. V lost 6 bases, J lost 7 bases, and 14 bases lay in between. CDR1 is DFQATT, CDR2 SNEGSKA, per germline (reference sequence). CDR3 sequence (DNA): TGCAGTGCCCCCTACTCGTACAATACGCAGTATTTT. Its translation is CSAPYSYNTQYF.

In this sample, this clonotype turned up a few times. The CDR3 DNA reads as TGTGCCAGCAGCTTAGAGGGGGGAATCTGGGACGAGCAGTACTTC. Translating it yields CASSLEGGIWDEQYF. V and J are TRBV7-9 and TRBJ2-7, with D perhaps TRBD1 or TRBD2 (6 bases each). Germline-derived CDR1 and CDR2 are SEHNR and FQNEAQ (reference sequence). CDR3 size: 15 residues. V lost 1 base and J lost 5, with 15 bases in between.

The chain employs TRBV6-6 and TRBJ1-5; D not resolved. Trimming cost V 0 bases and J 4 bases, with 16 bases left between them. The CDR3 covers 17 residues. Germline values: CDR1 MNHNY, CDR2 SVGAGI (reference sequence). The CDR3 region is CASSYSFRRESNQPQHF. Written as DNA, the CDR3 is TGTGCCAGCAGTTACTCGTTTCGGAGGGAATCAAATCAGCCCCAGCATTTT.

This clonotype showed up just a few times. The chain couples TRBV12-3 or TRBV12-4 to TRBJ1-1; 8 positions match TRBD1. The ends lost 5 bases at V and 1 base at J; junction bases unmatched: 6. The CDR3 runs 15 residues. The CDR3 sequence is CASSLGGTGNTEAFF. The CDR3 nucleotides are TGTGCCAGCAGTCTAGGGGGGACAGGGAACACTGAAGCTTTCTTT.

V and J are TRBV5-1 and TRBJ2-6; tentatively, D is TRBD2 (5 bases). Trimming removed 4 bases from V and 4 bases from J, with 6 bases in between. CDR3 size: 13 residues. The germline CDR1 and CDR2 sequences are SGHRS and YFSETQ. CDR3 bases: TGCGCCAGCAGCCCGGGGGGGGCCAACGTCCTGACTTTC. Amino acids: CASSPGGANVLTF.

This clonotype was picked up a small number of times. The rearrangement joins TRBV7-9 to TRBJ1-1; weak D call: TRBD1 (5 bases). CDR3 size: 14 residues. V was cut by 0 bases and J by 0 bases, with 5 bases left in between. CDR1 and CDR2 (germline): SEHNR, FQNEAQ (reference sequence). The CDR3 protein is CASSLAQVNTEAFF. Here the CDR3 DNA reads TGTGCCAGCAGCTTAGCACAGGTGAACACTGAAGCTTTCTTT.

V gene TRBV24-1 combines with J gene TRBJ1-1; D is possibly TRBD1 (5 bases). Germline CDR1 and CDR2: KGHDR and SFDVKD. This CDR3 spans 14 amino acids. Trimming pared 4 bases from V and 1 base from J, leaving 9 bases between. The CDR3 DNA sequence: TGTGCCACCAGTGAACCGGGACCGAACACTGAAGCTTTCTTT. It translates to CATSEPGPNTEAFF.

This clonotype turned up a few times. This chain links TRBV9 with TRBJ1-1; D is ambiguous. Looked up from germline, CDR1 is SGDLS and CDR2 is YYNGEE. This CDR3 is 13 amino acids long. V lost 4 bases and J 3 bases, leaving 10 bases between the germline ends. The DNA for the CDR3 is TGTGCCAGCAGCTCCCCGAGAGACACTGAAGCTTTCTTT. This sequence encodes CASSSPRDTEAFF.

The V and J genes are TRBV27 and TRBJ1-4, with D unresolved. The CDR3 extends over 14 amino acids. V lost 5 bases, J lost 5 bases, and 12 bases lay in between. Looked up from germline, CDR1 is MNHEY and CDR2 is SMNVEV (reference sequence). CDR3 DNA sequence: TGTGCCAGCAGTCCCGGGATGGGAAATGAAAAACTGTTTTTT. This translates into CASSPGMGNEKLFF.

This clonotype was counted at least ten times. The V and J genes are TRBV5-1 and TRBJ2-7, with 9 bases aligning to TRBD1. This CDR3 comprises 15 residues. After removal of 4 bases from V and 0 bases from J, the junction contained 5 bases not matched to a gene. Germline V gene sequence: CDR1 SGHRS, CDR2 YFSETQ. The CDR3 region has the DNA TGCGCCAGCAGCCCTGGGACAGGGCACTCCTACGAGCAGTACTTC. Translation: CASSPGTGHSYEQYF. The full variable domain, its missing parts supplied by reference TRBV5-1 and TRBJ2-7, is KAGVTQTPRYLIKTRGQQVTLSCSPISGHRSVSWYQQTPGQGLQFLFEYFSETQRNKGNFPGRFSGRQFSNSRSEMNVSTLELGDSALYLCASSPGTGHSYEQYFGPGTRLTVT.

The chain carries TRBV4-1 and TRBJ2-3; weak D call: TRBD1 (7 bases). The germline V gene encodes CDR1 MGHRA and CDR2 YSYEKL. V was cut by 4 bases and J by 3 bases, with 26 bases left in between. CDR3 length: 19 amino acids. CDR3 bases: TGCGCCAGCAGCCCCTTCTCGTTTCTGAGACAGGGAGGAACAGATACGCAGTATTTT. Residues: CASSPFSFLRQGGTDTQYF.

The chain joins TRBV11-1 to TRBJ2-1; D unresolved. V was cut by 0 bases and J by 4 bases, with 10 bases left in between. The CDR3 consists of 15 residues. Germline loops: CDR1 SGHAT, CDR2 FQDESV (reference sequence). CDR3 protein: CASSLAGPRYNEQFF. The CDR3 DNA reads TGTGCCAGCAGCTTAGCTGGGCCCCGATACAATGAGCAGTTCTTC.

V usage is TRBV6-4 and J usage is TRBJ1-5, with 8 bases aligning to TRBD1. V trimming: 6 bases; J trimming: 11 bases; junction bases outside the gene matches: 12. CDR1 and CDR2 (germline): MRHNA, SNTAGT. CDR3 length: 14 amino acids. CDR3 sequence: CASSATGEGAAQHF. CDR3 bases: TGTGCCAGCAGCGCGACAGGGGAGGGTGCGGCCCAGCATTTT.

This clonotype was found a few times. The chain links TRBV24-1 to TRBJ1-5; 7 bases map to TRBD1. V was pared by 9 bases and J by 5 bases, with 6 bases of the junction left unmatched. The CDR3 sequence is 13 residues long. Germline CDR1 is KGHDR and CDR2 is SFDVKD. CDR3 bases: TGTGCCACCCCTGACAGGGAGCATCAGCCCCAGCATTTT. Amino acids: CATPDREHQPQHF.